The next 29 T cell receptor beta chains were all read from a single sample in a study of T-cell memory formation after mild COVID-19. TCRdb analysed the 5' RACE reads with MiXCR anew, one entry per CDR3 protein. The repertoire includes a few hundred thousand distinct CDR3 sequences, roughly 26% of them detected once, and about 8.7% sits in the top ten. Source material: PBMCs or a T cell subset sorted from them (not recorded which). These receptors all stem from an adult woman who had mild COVID-19 (a few samples of this study predate the infection). Cell type and time point are not known.

The rearrangement uses TRBV9 and TRBJ1-4, with TRBD1 identical over 8 bases. Trimming removed 2 bases from V and 8 bases from J; junction bases left unmatched: 5. The CDR3 is 14 residues long. CDR1 is SGDLS, CDR2 YYNGEE, per germline. The CDR3 bases are TGTGCCAGCAGCGTCACAGGGGGGAACGAAAAACTGTTTTTT. Translation: CASSVTGGNEKLFF.

The J gene is TRBJ1-1, the V gene TRBV5-5, with D maybe TRBD1 (5 bases). Germline V CDR1 and CDR2: SGHKS, YYEKEE (reference sequence). CDR3 length: 15 residues. V lost 4 bases, J lost 1 base, and 14 bases lay in between. CDR3 sequence reads: CASSLYWTRNTEAFF. The CDR3 nucleotides are TGTGCCAGCAGCCTCTACTGGACAAGGAACACTGAAGCTTTCTTT.

This clonotype turned up a few times. The CDR3 here is CASSLSQTSDEQFF. The CDR3 DNA reads as TGTGCCAGCAGCTTATCTCAAACAAGTGATGAGCAGTTCTTC. This chain connects TRBV7-9 to TRBJ2-1; D unresolved. Deletions cut 2 bases from V and 8 bases from J, with 13 bases between. Germline V gives CDR1 SEHNR, CDR2 FQNEAQ (reference sequence). CDR3 length: 14 residues.

This clonotype was observed a handful of times. This chain links TRBV28 with TRBJ2-5; 7 bases match TRBD2. The CDR3 sequence is 17 residues long. Germline lookup yields CDR1 MDHEN and CDR2 SYDVKM. After removal of 3 bases from V and 3 bases from J, the junction contained 13 bases not matched to a gene. The CDR3 nucleotides read TGTGCCAGCAGTTTTCCCGCCAGCGGGACTCGTGAAGAGACCCAGTACTTC. It encodes CASSFPASGTREETQYF.

CDR3 sequence reads: CASSTSQGNYGYTF. In nucleotides, the CDR3 is TGCGCCAGCAGCACCAGCCAGGGCAACTATGGCTACACCTTC. The chain joins TRBV5-1 to TRBJ1-2; D is possibly TRBD1 (5 bases). CDR1 is SGHRS, CDR2 YFSETQ, per germline. The CDR3 runs to 14 residues. V lost 4 bases and J lost 2, with 12 bases in between.

V usage is TRBV23-1 and J usage is TRBJ1-5; D unresolved. TRBV23-1 is treated as an ORF (open reading frame) with a function not yet certain. CDR3 size: 14 residues. The germline V and J ends were trimmed by 0 bases and 9 bases, with 12 bases remaining between them. CDR3 sequence (DNA): TGCGCCAGCAGTCAATCTAACACCCCGCGGCCCCAGCATTTT. Encoded protein: CASSQSNTPRPQHF.

The V gene is TRBV5-8, the J gene TRBJ2-3; D unresolved. In germline, CDR1 is SGHTS, CDR2 YDEGEE. Trimming took off 0 bases at V and 0 bases at J, with 8 bases between the two ends. The CDR3 has 15 residues. This CDR3 is CASSLGAASTDTQYF. As DNA, the CDR3 is TGTGCCAGCAGCTTGGGTGCGGCTAGCACAGATACGCAGTATTTT.

The chain employs TRBV11-2 and TRBJ2-5; D not certain. With 5 bases removed from V and 5 bases from J, the gap between germline ends came to 12 bases. This CDR3 contains 13 residues. Germline V gene data show CDR1 as SGHAT and CDR2 as FQNNGV. The CDR3 here is CASSLRARETQYF. In nucleotides, the CDR3 is TGTGCCAGCAGCCTCCGGGCCAGGGAGACCCAGTACTTC. Drawing the rest from reference TRBV11-2 and TRBJ2-5, the complete variable domain is EAGVAQSPRYKIIEKRQSVAFWCNPISGHATLYWYQQILGQGPKLLIQFQNNGVVDDSQLPKDRFSAERLKGVDSTLKIQPAKLEDSAVYLCASSLRARETQYFGPGTRLLVL.

This clonotype was counted a few times. V is TRBV7-9 and J is TRBJ1-2, with 7 nucleotides matching TRBD1. J lost 2 bases, V lost 7 bases, and 7 bases had no gene match. The CDR3 is 14 amino acids. The germline V gene encodes CDR1 SEHNR and CDR2 FQNEAQ (reference sequence). The CDR3, as DNA: TGTGCCAGCACCGGGGGGGGACAGAACTATGGCTACACCTTC. Protein: CASTGGGQNYGYTF.

V is TRBV7-6 and J is TRBJ2-7, with D unresolved. CDR1 is SGHVS and CDR2 is FNYEAQ in the germline V gene. This CDR3 has 15 amino acids. V was pared by 1 base and J by 2 bases, with 12 bases between. CDR3: CASSLEAKAAYEQYF. The CDR3 DNA follows: TGTGCCAGCAGCTTAGAAGCGAAAGCAGCCTACGAGCAGTACTTC.

V usage is TRBV19 and J usage is TRBJ2-7, with 9 positions matching TRBD1. J gave up 3 bases and V 6 bases, and 6 bases lay outside the gene matches. The germline CDR1 and CDR2 sequences are LNHDA and SQIVND (reference sequence). CDR3 length equals 14 residues. In DNA, the CDR3 is TGTGCCAGTAGCACAGGGGGCGGTTTCTACGAGCAGTACTTC. Translating it yields CASSTGGGFYEQYF. Supplemented by reference TRBV19 and TRBJ2-7, the full variable domain reads DGGITQSPKYLFRKEGQNVTLSCEQNLNHDAMYWYRQDPGQGLRLIYYSQIVNDFQKGDIAEGYSVSREKKESFPLTVTSAQKNPTAFYLCASSTGGGFYEQYFGPGTRLTVT.

The chain recombines TRBV6-6 with TRBJ2-1; 14 nucleotides agree with TRBD2. Germline V CDR1 and CDR2: MNHNY, SVGAGI (reference sequence). The CDR3 totals 16 residues. After removal of 6 bases from V and 4 bases from J, the junction contained 5 bases not matched to a gene. CDR3 amino acids: CASSRLAGGQYNEQFF. CDR3 sequence (DNA): TGTGCCAGCAGCCGACTAGCGGGGGGGCAATACAATGAGCAGTTCTTC.

The chain recombines TRBV3-1 with TRBJ2-1; the D gene is possibly TRBD2 (6 bases). Germline V gene lookup returns CDR1 LGHDT and CDR2 YNNKEL (reference sequence). The length of the CDR3 is 17 residues. The V and J ends lost 1 base and 7 bases respectively, with 20 bases between them. CDR3 region: CASSQGPSAGLTNEQFF. CDR3 DNA sequence: TGTGCCAGCAGCCAAGGTCCTTCGGCGGGACTCACGAATGAGCAGTTCTTC.

V gene TRBV4-2 combines with J gene TRBJ2-1; perhaps TRBD2 as D (6 bases). Germline assignment: CDR1 LGHNA and CDR2 YNFKEQ. V was cut by 3 bases and J by 0 bases, with 18 bases left in between. The length of the CDR3 is 18 residues. The CDR3 is CASSHPRDLLSSYNEQFF. In nucleotides, the CDR3 is TGTGCCAGCAGCCATCCTCGGGACTTATTATCCTCCTACAATGAGCAGTTCTTC.

J is TRBJ2-5 and V is TRBV29-1; D gene unclear. Per the germline V gene, CDR1 is SQVTM and CDR2 is ANQGSEA. The CDR3 totals 15 residues. The V and J ends lost 3 bases and 5 bases respectively, with 19 bases between them. In DNA form, the CDR3 reads TGCAGCGTTGACGCAGGAGTGGCGGTCGGGGAGACCCAGTACTTC. Amino acids: CSVDAGVAVGETQYF.

The chain links TRBV7-9 to TRBJ2-1, with a possible D match to TRBD1 (5 bases). Germline V gives CDR1 SEHNR, CDR2 FQNEAQ (reference sequence). Trimming took 5 bases from V and 10 from J, leaving 24 bases between them. The CDR3 covers 16 residues. The CDR3 DNA is TGTGCCAGCAGCCGCCCAGGAGTACAGGCCATGGGCGAGCAGTTCTTC. This gives the protein CASSRPGVQAMGEQFF.

This clonotype turned up a few times. The chain recombines TRBV2 with TRBJ2-5; 10 bases map to TRBD2. Germline V gene data show CDR1 as SNHLY and CDR2 as FYNNEI. The V gene end was trimmed by 3 bases and the J gene end by 1 base; junction bases not matched to a gene: 5. This CDR3 is 16 amino acids long. The CDR3 here is CASSEGSGGFQETQYF. CDR3 bases: TGTGCCAGCAGTGAGGGTAGCGGGGGGTTCCAAGAGACCCAGTACTTC.

The gene calls are TRBV6-2 or TRBV6-3 and TRBJ2-7; TRBD2 matches at 10 bases. The CDR3 loop spans 15 amino acids. With V trimmed by 7 bases and J by 1 base, 7 bases remained unmatched. Germline V gene sequence: CDR1 MNHEY, CDR2 SVGEGT. The CDR3 spells CASTPSGRISYEQYF. CDR3 in DNA: TGTGCCAGCACTCCTAGCGGGAGAATTTCCTACGAGCAGTACTTC.

CDR3 sequence (DNA): TGTGCCATCAGTGACCTTACTTCACCGAACACCGGGGAGCTGTTTTTT. Translating gives CAISDLTSPNTGELFF. The V and J genes are TRBV10-3 and TRBJ2-2; D ambiguous. The germline CDR1 and CDR2 sequences are ENHRY and SYGVKD. V dropped 3 bases and J dropped 0 bases, with 11 bases sitting between them. The CDR3 is made up of 16 amino acids.

This clonotype was picked up many times. The gene calls are TRBV9 and TRBJ2-1, with D hard to call. Germline lookup yields CDR1 SGDLS and CDR2 YYNGEE. Trimming pared 4 bases from V and 0 bases from J, leaving 8 bases between. CDR3 size: 14 residues. CDR3 loop: CASSSPSSYNEQFF. The CDR3, as DNA: TGTGCCAGCAGCTCCCCTAGCTCCTACAATGAGCAGTTCTTC.

CDR3 in DNA: TGTGCCATCAGTGAGTCAGAGGGTAGGTCCTACGAGCAGTACTTC. Protein: CAISESEGRSYEQYF. The V and J genes are TRBV10-3 and TRBJ2-7, with D possibly matching TRBD2 (5 bases). The CDR3 covers 15 residues. Per germline, CDR1 ENHRY and CDR2 SYGVKD. V shed 0 bases and J shed 1 base, with 10 bases lying between them.

The chain is built from TRBV6-6 and TRBJ2-2, with TRBD2 as a possible D gene (6 bases). V was trimmed by 6 bases and J by 5 bases, leaving 19 bases between them. Germline lookup yields CDR1 MNHNY and CDR2 SVGAGI (reference sequence). The CDR3 is 16 residues long. CDR3 bases: TGTGCCAGCAGCAAATACAAACGGCGGGATACCGGGGAGCTGTTTTTT. Translation gives CASSKYKRRDTGELFF.

This clonotype has just a few counts. V usage is TRBV7-2 and J usage is TRBJ1-2, with D perhaps TRBD1 (5 bases). CDR1 SGHTA and CDR2 FQGNSA come from the germline V gene. The CDR3 is 15 amino acids. V was shortened by 1 base and J by 3 bases, with 12 bases between the two germline ends. The CDR3 reads CASSLGGAAYYGYTF. The DNA of the CDR3 is TGTGCCAGCAGCTTAGGAGGGGCAGCCTACTATGGCTACACCTTC. Drawing the rest from reference TRBV7-2 and TRBJ1-2, the complete variable domain is GAGVSQSPSNKVTEKGKDVELRCDPISGHTALYWYRQSLGQGLEFLIYFQGNSAPDKSGLPSDRFSAERTGGSVSTLTIQRTQQEDSAVYLCASSLGGAAYYGYTFGSGTRLTVV.

This clonotype was seen a few times. The chain recombines TRBV5-4 with TRBJ1-1, with TRBD1 as a possible D gene (6 bases). V was trimmed by 3 bases and J by 2 bases, leaving 17 bases between them. The CDR3 is 16 amino acids. Germline assignment: CDR1 SGHNT and CDR2 YYREEE (reference sequence). CDR3 bases: TGTGCCAGCAGCTCCGGGGGGGGGCGAAGAAACACTGAAGCTTTCTTT. Protein: CASSSGGGRRNTEAFF. The entire variable domain, with the rest obtained from reference TRBV5-4 and TRBJ1-1, is as follows: ETGVTQSPTHLIKTRGQQVTLRCSSQSGHNTVSWYQQALGQGPQFIFQYYREEENGRGNFPPRFSGLQFPNYSSELNVNALELDDSALYLCASSSGGGRRNTEAFFGQGTRLTVV.

The J gene is TRBJ1-1, the V gene TRBV10-3; D possibly corresponds to TRBD1 (6 bases). Germline lookup yields CDR1 ENHRY and CDR2 SYGVKD. This CDR3 is 15 amino acids long. The ends were cut back, 3 bases at V and 2 bases at J, with 13 bases in the middle. The DNA of the CDR3 is TGTGCCATCAGTGATCCAGGGGTGCCAAACACTGAAGCTTTCTTT. Its translation is CAISDPGVPNTEAFF.

This clonotype has only a few counts. The chain carries TRBV12-3 or TRBV12-4 and TRBJ2-5, with 7 bases fitting TRBD2. This CDR3 has 16 amino acids. V shed 0 bases and J 7 bases; nucleotides not matched to a gene: 11. The CDR3 here is CASSLAGGLAAATQYF. The CDR3 DNA is TGTGCCAGCAGTTTAGCAGGTGGCCTAGCGGCGGCGACCCAGTACTTC.

This clonotype was counted between two and nine times. The chain is built from TRBV6-5 and TRBJ2-7, with D perhaps TRBD1 (5 bases). This CDR3 spans 13 amino acids. Germline CDR1 and CDR2: MNHEY and SVGAGI. V was shortened by 6 bases and J by 6 bases, with 15 bases between the two germline ends. CDR3 DNA sequence: TGTGCCAGCAGGCCCTATAGACAGTCCGAGCAGTACTTC. Its translation: CASRPYRQSEQYF.

The chain links TRBV7-8 to TRBJ2-1, with D possibly being TRBD1 (6 bases). The CDR3 contains 17 residues. Germline assignment: CDR1 SGHVS and CDR2 FQNEAQ. Trimming stripped 4 bases from V and 3 bases from J, with 19 bases between. CDR3 nucleotides: TGTGCCAGCAGCTCCGTAACCAAGAGGACAGTCTACAATGAGCAGTTCTTC. Its protein is CASSSVTKRTVYNEQFF.

V usage is TRBV4-3 and J usage is TRBJ2-1; D not resolved. Trimming removed 0 bases at V and 3 bases at J, with 15 bases between. The CDR3 totals 17 residues. CDR1 and CDR2 from the germline V gene are LGHNA and YSLEER. The CDR3 sequence: CASSQERLRSGYNEQFF. The CDR3 bases are TGCGCCAGCAGCCAAGAGCGGCTGCGGTCCGGCTACAATGAGCAGTTCTTC.